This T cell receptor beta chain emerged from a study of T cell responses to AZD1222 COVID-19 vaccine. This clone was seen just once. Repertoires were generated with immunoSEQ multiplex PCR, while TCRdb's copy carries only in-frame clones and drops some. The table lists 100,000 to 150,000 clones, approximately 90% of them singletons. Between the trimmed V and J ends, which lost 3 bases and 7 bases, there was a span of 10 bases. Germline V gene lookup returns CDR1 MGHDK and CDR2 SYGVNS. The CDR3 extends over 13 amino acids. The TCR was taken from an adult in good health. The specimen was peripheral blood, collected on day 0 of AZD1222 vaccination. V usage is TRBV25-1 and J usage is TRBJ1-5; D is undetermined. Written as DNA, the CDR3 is TGTGCCAGCAGTGACCGCGGCTCGCAGCCCCAGCATTTT. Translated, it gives CASSDRGSQPQHF.